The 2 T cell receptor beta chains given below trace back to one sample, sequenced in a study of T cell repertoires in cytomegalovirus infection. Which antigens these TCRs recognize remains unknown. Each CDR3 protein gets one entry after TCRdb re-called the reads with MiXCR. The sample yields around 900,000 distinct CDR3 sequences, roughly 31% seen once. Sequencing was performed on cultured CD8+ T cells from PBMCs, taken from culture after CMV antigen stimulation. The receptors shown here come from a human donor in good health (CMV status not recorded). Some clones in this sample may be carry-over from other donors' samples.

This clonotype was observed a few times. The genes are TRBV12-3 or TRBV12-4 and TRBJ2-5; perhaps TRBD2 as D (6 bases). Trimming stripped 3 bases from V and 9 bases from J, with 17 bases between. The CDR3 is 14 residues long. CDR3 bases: TGTGCCAGCAGTTTGAGCTCACTGGGAGGCCCCCAGTACTTC. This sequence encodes CASSLSSLGGPQYF.

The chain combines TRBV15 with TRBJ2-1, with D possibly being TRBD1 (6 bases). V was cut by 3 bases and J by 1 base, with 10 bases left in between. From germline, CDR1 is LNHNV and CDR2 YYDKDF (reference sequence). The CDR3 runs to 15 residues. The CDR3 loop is CATSSAGESYNEQFF. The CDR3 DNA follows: TGTGCCACCAGCAGTGCAGGGGAGTCCTACAATGAGCAGTTCTTC.